This TCR beta chain originates from a study of Ad26.COV2.S vaccination and SARS-CoV-2 variants. Study-wide background: Ad26.COV2.S was injected intramuscularly once or twice, 56 days apart. Broader study findings: Vaccinees displayed broader spike-specific TCR repertoires than placebo recipients.

Noted treatment: 15 to 20 received Ad26.COV2.S at low or high dose, single or two shots; about 5 received placebo; per-sample allocation not given. Vaccine and placebo recipients were sampled on day 63 after the first injection. Wuhan-strain spike was delivered by a replication-incompetent Ad26 vector. This clone was detected only once. Antigen specificity is unknown. Repertoires were generated with immunoSEQ multiplex PCR, while TCRdb's copy carries only in-frame clones and drops some. This sample has 350,000 to 450,000 clones; around four fifths occur once, and the top ten carry 7.4%. The TCR sequence derives from a person aged 18-65 years who received the Ad26.COV2.S COVID-19 vaccine or a placebo. The specimen was peripheral blood, collected in a trial of Ad26.COV2.S vaccine versus placebo.

DNA for the CDR3: TGTGCCTGGGAGGGACTGTTAGATACGCAGTATTTT. As protein: CAWEGLLDTQYF. The chain is built from TRBV30 and TRBJ2-3; D may be TRBD2 (6 bases). The length of the CDR3 is 12 residues. Trimming took off 5 bases at V and 5 bases at J, with 11 bases between the two ends. CDR1 is GTSNPN and CDR2 is SVGIG in the germline V gene (reference sequence).